Described below is a single T cell receptor (beta chain) sequence and its context. Original handling: From reference gene primer amplification, estimates of nucleated cell counts were derived. Sequencing was performed with immunoSEQ multiplex PCR; in TCRdb, only in-frame clones are kept and a portion is missing. The V and J calls and clone size come from that table; D and trimming were worked out from the DNA. The data show tens of thousands of clones, with 75% to 80% seen just once and roughly 48% held by the top ten. The V gene's germline CDR1 is SEHNR and CDR2 FQNEAQ (reference sequence). The CDR3 sequence is 14 residues long. V lost 5 bases to trimming and J lost 8 bases; unmatched junction nucleotides: 11. The data derive from a study of blood T cell repertoires in COVID-19. As for the study in general: Sites in the United States, Italy and Spain provided acute and convalescent COVID-19 samples. PBMCs, B-cell-depleted T cells, or T cells were the source of the cDNA or gDNA that made up the material.

This chain joins TRBV7-9 and TRBJ1-1, with 7 positions matching TRBD1. The sample taken for sequencing was peripheral blood. The TCR was taken from a human donor in a cohort sampled during active COVID-19. For the CDR3, the DNA is TGTGCCAGCAGCCCAGGGACAGTCTTCCAAGAAGCTTTCTTT. Its protein product is CASSPGTVFQEAFF.